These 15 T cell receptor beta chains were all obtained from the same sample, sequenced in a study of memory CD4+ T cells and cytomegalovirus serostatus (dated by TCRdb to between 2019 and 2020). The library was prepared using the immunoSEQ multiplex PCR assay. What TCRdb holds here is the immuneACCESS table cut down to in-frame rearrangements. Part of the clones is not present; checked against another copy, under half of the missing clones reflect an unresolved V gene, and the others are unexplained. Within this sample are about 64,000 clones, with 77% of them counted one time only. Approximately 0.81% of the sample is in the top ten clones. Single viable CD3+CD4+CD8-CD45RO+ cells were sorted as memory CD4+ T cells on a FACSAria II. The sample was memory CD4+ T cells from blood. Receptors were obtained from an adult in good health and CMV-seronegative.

The CDR3 here is CASSMPQGNVELFF. The DNA of the CDR3 is TGTGCCAGTAGTATGCCGCAGGGAAACGTGGAGCTGTTTTTT. The chain carries TRBV19 and TRBJ2-2, with TRBD1 as a possible D gene (5 bases). CDR3 length equals 14 residues. V lost 3 bases and J 10 bases, leaving 15 bases between the germline ends. Germline V gene data show CDR1 as LNHDA and CDR2 as SQIVND (reference sequence).

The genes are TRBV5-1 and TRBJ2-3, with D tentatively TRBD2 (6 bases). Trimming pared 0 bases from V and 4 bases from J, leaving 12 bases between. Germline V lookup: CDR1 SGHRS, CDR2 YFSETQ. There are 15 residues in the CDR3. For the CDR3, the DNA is TGCGCCAGCAGCTTGGACCGGTGGGGGGCAGATACGCAGTATTTT. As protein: CASSLDRWGADTQYF.

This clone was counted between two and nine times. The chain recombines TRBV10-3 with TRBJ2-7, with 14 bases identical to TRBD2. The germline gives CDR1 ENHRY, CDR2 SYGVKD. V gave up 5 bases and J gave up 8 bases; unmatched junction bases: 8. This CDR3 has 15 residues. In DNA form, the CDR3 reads TGTGCCATCAGTCCGGGACTAGCGGGAGATGGCAAGCAGTACTTC. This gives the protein CAISPGLAGDGKQYF.

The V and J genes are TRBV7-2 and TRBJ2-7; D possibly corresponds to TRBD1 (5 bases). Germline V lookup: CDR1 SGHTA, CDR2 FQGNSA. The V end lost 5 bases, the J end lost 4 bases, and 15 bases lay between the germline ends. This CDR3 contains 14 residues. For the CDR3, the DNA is TGTGCCAGCAGCCCACAGGCCCTCGGGTACGAGCAGTACTTC. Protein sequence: CASSPQALGYEQYF. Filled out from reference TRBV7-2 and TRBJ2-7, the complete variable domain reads GAGVSQSPSNKVTEKGKDVELRCDPISGHTALYWYRQSLGQGLEFLIYFQGNSAPDKSGLPSDRFSAERTGGSVSTLTIQRTQQEDSAVYLCASSPQALGYEQYFGPGTRLTVT.

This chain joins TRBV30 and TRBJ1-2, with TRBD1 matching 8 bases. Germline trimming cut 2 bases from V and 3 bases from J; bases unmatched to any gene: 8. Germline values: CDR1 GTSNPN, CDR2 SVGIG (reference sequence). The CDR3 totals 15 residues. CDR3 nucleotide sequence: TGTGCCTGGAGTCGAAGACAACAGGGGGACTATGGCTACACCTTC. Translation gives CAWSRRQQGDYGYTF.

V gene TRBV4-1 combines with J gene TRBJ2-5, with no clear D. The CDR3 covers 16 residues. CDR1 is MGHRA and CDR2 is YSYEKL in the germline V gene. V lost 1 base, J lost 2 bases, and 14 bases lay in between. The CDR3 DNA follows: TGCGCCAGCAGCCAAGTCGGTCGCTTAACACAAGAGACCCAGTACTTC. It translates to CASSQVGRLTQETQYF.

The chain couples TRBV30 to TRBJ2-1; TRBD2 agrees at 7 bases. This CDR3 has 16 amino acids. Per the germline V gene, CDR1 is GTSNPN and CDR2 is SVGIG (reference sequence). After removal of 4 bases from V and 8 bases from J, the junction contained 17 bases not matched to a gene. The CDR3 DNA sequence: TGTGCCTGGATTGCTAAATGGGGGGAGGGCCCTCATGAGCAGTTCTTC. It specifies CAWIAKWGEGPHEQFF. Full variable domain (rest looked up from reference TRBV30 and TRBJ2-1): SQTIHQWPATLVQPVGSPLSLECTVEGTSNPNLYWYRQAAGRGLQLLFYSVGIGQISSEVPQNLSASRPQDRQFILSSKKLLLSDSGFYLCAWIAKWGEGPHEQFFGPGTRLTVL.

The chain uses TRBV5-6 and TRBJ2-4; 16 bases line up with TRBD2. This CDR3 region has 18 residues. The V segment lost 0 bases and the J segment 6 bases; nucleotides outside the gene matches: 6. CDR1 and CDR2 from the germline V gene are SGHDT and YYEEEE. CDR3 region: CASSLDQGTSGGGNIQYF. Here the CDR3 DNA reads TGTGCCAGCAGCTTGGATCAAGGGACTAGCGGGGGGGGAAACATTCAGTACTTC.

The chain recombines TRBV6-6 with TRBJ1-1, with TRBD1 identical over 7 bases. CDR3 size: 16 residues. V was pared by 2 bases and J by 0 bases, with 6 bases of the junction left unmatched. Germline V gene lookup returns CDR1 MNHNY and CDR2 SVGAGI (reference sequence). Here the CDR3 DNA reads TGTGCCAGCAGTTACCCCAGACAGGGAGTGAACACTGAAGCTTTCTTT. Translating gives CASSYPRQGVNTEAFF.

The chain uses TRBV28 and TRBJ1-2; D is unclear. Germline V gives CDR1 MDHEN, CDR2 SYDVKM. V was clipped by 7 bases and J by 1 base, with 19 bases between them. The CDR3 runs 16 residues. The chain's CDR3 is CASTWGGRGLNYGYTF. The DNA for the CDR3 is TGTGCCAGCACCTGGGGAGGACGCGGCCTTAACTATGGCTACACCTTC.

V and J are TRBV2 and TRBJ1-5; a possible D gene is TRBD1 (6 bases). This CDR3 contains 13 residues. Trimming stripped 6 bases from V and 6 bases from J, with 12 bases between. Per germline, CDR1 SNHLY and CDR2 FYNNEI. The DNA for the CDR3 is TGTGCCAGCAGAGGACAAGGGGGTCAGCCCCAGCATTTT. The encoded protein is CASRGQGGQPQHF. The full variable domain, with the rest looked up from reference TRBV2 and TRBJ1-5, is EPEVTQTPSHQVTQMGQEVILRCVPISNHLYFYWYRQILGQKVEFLVSFYNNEISEKSEIFDDQFSVERPDGSNFTLKIRSTKLEDSAMYFCASRGQGGQPQHFGDGTRLSIL.

The CDR3 protein is CASTPLLGQELGTF. The CDR3 bases are TGTGCCAGCACCCCACTACTTGGACAGGAACTGGGGACCTTC. The V call is TRBV7-2, the J call TRBJ1-2; 7 bases map to TRBD1. CDR3 length: 14 amino acids. Trimming at V came to 7 bases and at J to 14 bases, leaving 19 bases not matched to a gene. The V gene's germline CDR1 is SGHTA and CDR2 FQGNSA.

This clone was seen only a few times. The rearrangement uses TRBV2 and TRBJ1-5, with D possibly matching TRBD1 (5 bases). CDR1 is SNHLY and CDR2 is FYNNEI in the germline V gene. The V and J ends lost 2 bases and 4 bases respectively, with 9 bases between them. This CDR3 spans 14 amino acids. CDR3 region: CASSEFGGNQPQHF. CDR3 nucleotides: TGTGCCAGCAGTGAATTTGGGGGGAATCAGCCCCAGCATTTT.

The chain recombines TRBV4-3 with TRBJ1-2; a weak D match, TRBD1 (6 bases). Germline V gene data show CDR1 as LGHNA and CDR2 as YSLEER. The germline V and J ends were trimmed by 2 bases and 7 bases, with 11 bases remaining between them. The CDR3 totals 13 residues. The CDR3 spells CASSQTGISGYTF. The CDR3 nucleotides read TGCGCCAGCAGCCAAACAGGGATTAGTGGCTACACCTTC.

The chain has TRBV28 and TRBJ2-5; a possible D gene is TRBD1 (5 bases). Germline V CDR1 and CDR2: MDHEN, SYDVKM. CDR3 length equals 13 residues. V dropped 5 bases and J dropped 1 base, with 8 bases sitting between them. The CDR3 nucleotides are TGTGCCAGCAGTCCAGGGTCCCAAGAGACCCAGTACTTC. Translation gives CASSPGSQETQYF.